The clone carrying this T cell receptor beta chain was picked up one time. TEMRA cells were enriched by FACS, and CD4+ and CD8+ T cells were negatively isolated. With random hexamers, reverse transcription was performed on about 0.45 to 1 ug of RNA. TCRdb re-derived calls from the immunoSEQ multiplex PCR reads in MiXCR, one entry per CDR3 protein. Here the sample spans approximately 210,000 distinct CDR3 sequences, 95% being singletons. This entry is derived from a study of CD8 T cells in Susac syndrome. Trimming left V 6 bases short and J 8 bases short, with 19 bases between. The length of the CDR3 is 13 residues. Germline V gene sequence: CDR1 SQVTM, CDR2 ANQGSEA.

J is TRBJ1-2 and V is TRBV29-1; D perhaps matches TRBD1 (6 bases). The sample was CD4+ T cells from PBMCs. This sequence was found in a human donor with multiple sclerosis. CDR3 sequence: CSVEGKRGRGYTF. CDR3 DNA sequence: TGCAGCGTGGAGGGAAAAAGGGGGAGGGGCTACACCTTC.